This T cell receptor (beta chain) was sequenced for a study of shared clonotypes between healthy human individuals. Study-wide context: Three plates were used per donor for CD4 naive, three for CD4 memory, two for CD8 naive and one for CD8 memory.

Investigators spread the genomic DNA of each subset evenly over several immunoSEQ plates. The data were produced by immunoSEQ multiplex PCR, yet TCRdb's version contains in-frame clones alone and is incomplete. The sample comprises millions of clones, about 95% of which are singletons, and approximately 1.2% rests with the top ten. With regard to this clone: What it binds is not known.

CDR3 size: 16 residues. J was trimmed by 4 bases and V by 0 bases; bases with no gene match: 4. Germline CDR1 reads SGHDT; CDR2 reads YYEEEE. Findings and caveats of the study: Sampling covered blood only; tissue repertoires likely differ.

Terminally differentiated effector memory CD45RA+ cells were left out of the naive CD8 fraction, which was CD45RO-negative and positively selected for CCR7. This sequence originates from a man aged 18 to 35 in good health. The J gene is TRBJ2-1, the V gene TRBV5-6; TRBD2 matches 10 bases. Sequencing input: naive CD8+ T cells sorted from blood. The CDR3 DNA sequence: TGTGCCAGCAGCTTGGAGACTAGCGGGTATTACAATGAGCAGTTCTTC. It specifies CASSLETSGYYNEQFF.